These 20 T cell receptor beta chains came from one sample sequenced in a study of blood T cell repertoires in COVID-19. Profiled with immunoSEQ multiplex PCR; TCRdb holds only in-frame clones, not every one. The sample holds under 250,000 clones, 83% seen once. The sequencing input was PBMCs or T cells enriched from blood (not recorded which). The receptors were sampled from a woman aged 45-65 years who had been exposed to COVID-19.

The genes are TRBV7-9 and TRBJ1-2; D is undetermined. The germline V gene encodes CDR1 SEHNR and CDR2 FQNEAQ (reference sequence). The CDR3 extends over 11 amino acids. Trimming took 8 bases from V and 6 from J, leaving 10 bases between them. CDR3 protein: CASDSPDGYTF. The CDR3 DNA is TGTGCCAGCGACTCTCCGGATGGCTACACCTTC.

CDR3 in amino acids: CASSFRQNNSPLHF. The CDR3, as DNA: TGTGCCAGCAGTTTCCGACAAAATAATTCACCCCTCCACTTT. The genes are TRBV27 and TRBJ1-6; D not resolved. This CDR3 comprises 14 residues. V was clipped by 3 bases and J by 5 bases, with 8 bases between them. Germline CDR1 MNHEY, CDR2 SMNVEV (reference sequence).

This clone has more than one count but fewer than ten. The rearrangement uses TRBV2 and TRBJ1-1; no reliable D call. The V gene lost 3 bases and the J gene lost 5 bases, with 22 bases spanning the gap. This CDR3 comprises 17 residues. CDR1 is SNHLY, CDR2 FYNNEI, per germline. For the CDR3, the DNA is TGTGCCAGCAGTGAGAGAGGCATCGGGGTCATGAGGACTGAAGCTTTCTTT. Encoded protein: CASSERGIGVMRTEAFF.

V gene TRBV6-1 combines with J gene TRBJ1-4; D not resolved. V gave up 3 bases and J gave up 11 bases, with 16 bases separating them. Germline V gives CDR1 MNHNS, CDR2 SASEGT. This CDR3 region has 14 residues. CDR3 loop: CASSDPSNREKLFF. The CDR3 nucleotides are TGTGCCAGCAGTGACCCCTCTAATCGGGAGAAACTGTTTTTT.

The rearrangement uses TRBV5-4 and TRBJ1-4, with D possibly being TRBD1 (5 bases). V dropped 4 bases and J dropped 6 bases, with 16 bases sitting between them. The CDR3 has 15 residues. Looked up from germline, CDR1 is SGHNT and CDR2 is YYREEE (reference sequence). CDR3 sequence reads: CASSPGGGPDEKLFF. In nucleotides, the CDR3 is TGTGCCAGCAGCCCTGGGGGGGGTCCAGATGAAAAACTGTTTTTT. Combining the CDR3 with reference TRBV5-4 and TRBJ1-4 gives the whole variable domain ETGVTQSPTHLIKTRGQQVTLRCSSQSGHNTVSWYQQALGQGPQFIFQYYREEENGRGNFPPRFSGLQFPNYSSELNVNALELDDSALYLCASSPGGGPDEKLFFGSGTQLSVL.

The chain links TRBV19 to TRBJ2-7, with D unresolved. V lost 1 base, J lost 3 bases, and 4 bases lay in between. Germline V gene sequence: CDR1 LNHDA, CDR2 SQIVND (reference sequence). The CDR3 extends over 12 amino acids. Written as DNA, the CDR3 is TGTGCCAGTAGTATAGGCGGCTACGAGCAGTACTTC. This encodes CASSIGGYEQYF.

The chain joins TRBV2 to TRBJ1-6, with TRBD1 matching 7 bases. Per germline, CDR1 SNHLY and CDR2 FYNNEI. This CDR3 comprises 13 residues. Losses at the gene ends were 3 bases for V and 10 bases for J; bases not matched to a gene: 3. CDR3 DNA: TGTGCCAGCAGTGAGACAGGGCAATCACCCCTCCACTTT. This gives the protein CASSETGQSPLHF.

The chain has TRBV7-9 and TRBJ1-1; D uncertain. The CDR3 covers 14 residues. Trimming removed 2 bases at V and 1 base at J, with 8 bases between. Germline CDR1 SEHNR, CDR2 FQNEAQ (reference sequence). The CDR3 loop is CASSLFTGNTEAFF. CDR3 DNA: TGTGCCAGCAGCTTATTTACGGGGAACACTGAAGCTTTCTTT.

This clone has just one count. The chain recombines TRBV9 with TRBJ2-5; 11 bases line up with TRBD2. The CDR3 runs 15 residues. V gave up 4 bases and J gave up 2 bases; unmatched junction bases: 4. Germline V lookup: CDR1 SGDLS, CDR2 YYNGEE. The CDR3 DNA reads as TGTGCCAGCAGCACGGGACTAGCGGCGCAAGAGACCCAGTACTTC. Amino acids: CASSTGLAAQETQYF.

The chain has TRBV4-3 and TRBJ1-1, with a weak D call TRBD1 (6 bases). The length of the CDR3 is 14 residues. The germline V gene has CDR1 LGHNA and CDR2 YSLEER. Trimming took off 2 bases at V and 2 bases at J, with 9 bases between the two ends. CDR3 protein: CASSQNRANTEAFF. DNA of the CDR3: TGCGCCAGCAGCCAAAACAGGGCCAACACTGAAGCTTTCTTT.

V and J are TRBV11-3 and TRBJ2-3; D is perhaps TRBD2 (6 bases). The CDR3 totals 14 residues. Trimming removed 5 bases from V and 5 bases from J, with 14 bases in between. Germline-derived CDR1 and CDR2 are SGHNT and YENEEA. In nucleotides, the CDR3 is TGTGCCAGCAGCCCTTCGAGGGGAGGAGATACGCAGTATTTT. Amino acid sequence: CASSPSRGGDTQYF.

The chain employs TRBV18 and TRBJ2-7; no clear D gene. Germline loops: CDR1 KGHSH, CDR2 LQKENI. This CDR3 spans 16 amino acids. The germline V and J ends were trimmed by 2 bases and 6 bases, with 20 bases remaining between them. DNA of the CDR3: TGTGCCAGCTCACCATCTGTCGCGGCCCTCCGAGGCGAGCAGTACTTC. Protein: CASSPSVAALRGEQYF.

This clone was seen once. The genes are TRBV15 and TRBJ1-6, with D unclear. CDR3 length equals 14 residues. The germline CDR1 and CDR2 sequences are LNHNV and YYDKDF (reference sequence). The V gene lost 9 bases and the J gene lost 0 bases, with 9 bases spanning the gap. The CDR3 protein is CATRRSSYNSPLHF. For the CDR3, the DNA is TGTGCCACTCGCCGGTCCTCCTATAATTCACCCCTCCACTTT.

This rearrangement joins TRBV24-1 to TRBJ1-2; D call uncertain. The CDR3 contains 14 residues. Germline lookup yields CDR1 KGHDR and CDR2 SFDVKD. V was trimmed by 3 bases and J by 4 bases, leaving 11 bases between them. The CDR3 sequence is CATSDEKTPYGYTF. CDR3 nucleotides: TGTGCCACCAGTGATGAGAAGACACCCTATGGCTACACCTTC.

The genes are TRBV12-5 and TRBJ1-2; perhaps TRBD1 as D (5 bases). Trimming cost V 0 bases and J 0 bases, with 11 bases left between them. The CDR3 is 16 amino acids. Germline CDR1 and CDR2: LGHNT and FRNRAP. The DNA of the CDR3 is TGTGCTAGTGGTTTGGTTTTAGGGGAAGCTAACTATGGCTACACCTTC. Amino acids: CASGLVLGEANYGYTF.

This rearrangement joins TRBV6-5 to TRBJ1-2, with 9 bases that match TRBD1. The CDR3 loop spans 15 amino acids. The J segment lost 11 bases and the V segment lost 6 bases, leaving 16 bases of the junction unmatched. Germline V lookup: CDR1 MNHEY, CDR2 SVGAGI. CDR3 nucleotide sequence: TGTGCCAGCAGGATGACAAACGCCCGACAGGGGGGATACACCTTC. Protein sequence: CASRMTNARQGGYTF.

This clone came up once. V usage is TRBV29-1 and J usage is TRBJ1-1, with 8 nucleotides matching TRBD1. The CDR3 length is 12 residues. The V gene end was trimmed by 4 bases and the J gene end by 6 bases; junction bases not matched to a gene: 4. In germline, CDR1 is SQVTM, CDR2 ANQGSEA. CDR3 region: CSVAGGAAEAFF. CDR3 coding DNA: TGCAGCGTTGCAGGGGGCGCGGCTGAAGCTTTCTTT.

V is TRBV5-1 and J is TRBJ1-2; 7 bases line up with TRBD1. From germline, CDR1 is SGHRS and CDR2 YFSETQ. The CDR3 has 15 residues. V shed 4 bases and J 1 base; nucleotides not matched to a gene: 7. As DNA, the CDR3 is TGCGCCAGCAGCGTAGGGGACAGTAGTAACTATGGCTACACCTTC. Amino acid sequence: CASSVGDSSNYGYTF.

The chain joins TRBV27 to TRBJ1-2; 7 bases fit TRBD1. With 5 bases clipped from V and 6 bases from J, the junction kept 15 bases outside the gene matches. The germline V gene has CDR1 MNHEY and CDR2 SMNVEV (reference sequence). The CDR3 extends over 16 amino acids. CDR3: CASSPVLSTGVHGYTF. For the CDR3, the DNA is TGTGCCAGCAGTCCCGTCCTCTCAACAGGGGTCCATGGCTACACCTTC.

CDR3 bases: TGTGCCAGCAGCCCCCCGGGAGATAATGAGCAGTTCTTC. It codes for CASSPPGDNEQFF. This chain uses TRBV12-3 or TRBV12-4 with TRBJ2-1; D might be TRBD2 (6 bases). V was clipped by 6 bases and J by 7 bases, with 13 bases between them. CDR3 length: 13 residues.